The sequence of this T cell receptor beta chain was determined in a study of T cell responses to AZD1222 COVID-19 vaccine. V gave up 4 bases and J gave up 1 base; unmatched junction bases: 9. Germline lookup yields CDR1 SQVTM and CDR2 ANQGSEA. The CDR3 length is 15 residues. Here immunoSEQ multiplex PCR was the method, and the copy in TCRdb shows in-frame clones only, minus some. The table shows about 85,000 clones, with 90% occurring only once. About this clone itself: Its target is not known.

Broader study findings: Most donors were white British and more were female, and clonal diversity was possibly underestimated.

Source: peripheral blood, taken on day 0 of AZD1222 vaccination. The receptor comes from an adult in good health. The V and J genes are TRBV29-1 and TRBJ1-1; 7 nucleotides match TRBD1. The CDR3 nucleotides are TGCAGCGTTGGAGACAGGGAGGCGGGGAACACTGAAGCTTTCTTT. This sequence encodes CSVGDREAGNTEAFF.